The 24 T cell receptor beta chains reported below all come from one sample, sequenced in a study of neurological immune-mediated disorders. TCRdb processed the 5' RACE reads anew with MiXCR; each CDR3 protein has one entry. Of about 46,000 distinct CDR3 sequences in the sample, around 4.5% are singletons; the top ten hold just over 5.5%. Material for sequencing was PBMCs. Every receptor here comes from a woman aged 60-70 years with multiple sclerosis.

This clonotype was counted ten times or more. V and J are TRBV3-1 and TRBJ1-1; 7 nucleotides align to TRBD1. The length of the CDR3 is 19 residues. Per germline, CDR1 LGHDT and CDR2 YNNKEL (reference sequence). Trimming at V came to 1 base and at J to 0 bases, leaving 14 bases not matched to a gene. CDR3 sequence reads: CASSQGLLFAGQLNTEAFF. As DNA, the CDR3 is TGTGCCAGCAGCCAAGGTCTTTTATTCGCGGGACAGTTGAACACTGAAGCTTTCTTT. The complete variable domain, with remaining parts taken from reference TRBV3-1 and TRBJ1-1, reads DTAVSQTPKYLVTQMGNDKSIKCEQNLGHDTMYWYKQDSKKFLKIMFSYNNKELIINETVPNRFSPKSPDKAHLNLHINSLELGDSAVYFCASSQGLLFAGQLNTEAFFGQGTRLTVV.

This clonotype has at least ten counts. The CDR3 loop reads CSASSATNEKLFF. The CDR3 DNA sequence: TGCAGTGCTAGCAGCGCAACTAATGAAAAACTGTTTTTT. V usage is TRBV20-1 and J usage is TRBJ1-4; D is uncertain. CDR1 is DFQATT and CDR2 is SNEGSKA in the germline V gene (reference sequence). The germline V and J ends were trimmed by 3 bases and 0 bases, with 5 bases remaining between them. The CDR3 contains 13 residues.

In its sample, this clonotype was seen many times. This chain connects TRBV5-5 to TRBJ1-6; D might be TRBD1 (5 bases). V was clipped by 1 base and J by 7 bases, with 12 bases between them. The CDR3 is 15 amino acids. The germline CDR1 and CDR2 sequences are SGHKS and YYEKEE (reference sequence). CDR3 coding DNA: TGTGCCAGCAGCTTGAACTACCGGACAAATTCACCCCTCCACTTT. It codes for CASSLNYRTNSPLHF.

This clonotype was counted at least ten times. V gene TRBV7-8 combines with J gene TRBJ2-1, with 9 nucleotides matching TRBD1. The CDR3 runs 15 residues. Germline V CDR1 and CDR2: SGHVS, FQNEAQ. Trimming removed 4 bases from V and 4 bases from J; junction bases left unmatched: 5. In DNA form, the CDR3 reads TGTGCCAGCAGCTCGGGACAGGGAAGATACAATGAGCAGTTCTTC. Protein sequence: CASSSGQGRYNEQFF.

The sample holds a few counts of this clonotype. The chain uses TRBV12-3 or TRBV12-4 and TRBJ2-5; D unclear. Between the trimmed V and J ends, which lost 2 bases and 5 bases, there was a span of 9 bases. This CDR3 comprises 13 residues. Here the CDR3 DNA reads TGTGCCAGCAGTTTAAGTTTACAGGAGACCCAGTACTTC. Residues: CASSLSLQETQYF.

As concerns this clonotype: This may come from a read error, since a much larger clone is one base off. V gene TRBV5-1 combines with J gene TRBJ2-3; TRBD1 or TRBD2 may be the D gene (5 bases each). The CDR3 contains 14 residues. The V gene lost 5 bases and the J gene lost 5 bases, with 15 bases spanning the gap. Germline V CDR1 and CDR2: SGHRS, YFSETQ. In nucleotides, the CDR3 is TGCGCCAGCAGTCTGGGGGATCCCATAGATACGCAGTATTTT. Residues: CASSLGDPIDTQYF.

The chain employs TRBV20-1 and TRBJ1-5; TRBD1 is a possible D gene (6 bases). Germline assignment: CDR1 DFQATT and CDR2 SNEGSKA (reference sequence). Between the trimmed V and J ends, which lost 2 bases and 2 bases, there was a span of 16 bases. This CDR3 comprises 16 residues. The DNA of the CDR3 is TGCAGTGCTAGATTGGGGGGGGCTGACGGCAATCAGCCCCAGCATTTT. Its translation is CSARLGGADGNQPQHF.

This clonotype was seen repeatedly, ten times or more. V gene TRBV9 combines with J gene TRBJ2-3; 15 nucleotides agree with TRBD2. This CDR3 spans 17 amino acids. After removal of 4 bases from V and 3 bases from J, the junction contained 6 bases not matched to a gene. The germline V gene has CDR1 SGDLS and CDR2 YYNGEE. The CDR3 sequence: CASSTGLAGGRTDTQYF. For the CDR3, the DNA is TGTGCCAGCAGCACGGGACTAGCGGGGGGTAGAACAGATACGCAGTATTTT.

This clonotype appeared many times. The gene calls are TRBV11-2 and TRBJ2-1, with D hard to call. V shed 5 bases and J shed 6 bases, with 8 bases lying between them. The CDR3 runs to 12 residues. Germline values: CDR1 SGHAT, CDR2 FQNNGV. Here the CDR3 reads CASSQSGNEQFF. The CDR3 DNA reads TGTGCCAGCAGCCAGTCGGGCAATGAGCAGTTCTTC.

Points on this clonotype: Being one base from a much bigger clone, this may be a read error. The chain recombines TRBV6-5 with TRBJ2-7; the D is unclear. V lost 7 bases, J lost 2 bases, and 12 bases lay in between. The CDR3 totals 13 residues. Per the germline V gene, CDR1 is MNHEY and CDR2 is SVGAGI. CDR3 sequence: CASKIGMAYEQYF. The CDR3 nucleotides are TGTGCCAGCAAGATAGGAATGGCCTACGAGCAGTACTTC.

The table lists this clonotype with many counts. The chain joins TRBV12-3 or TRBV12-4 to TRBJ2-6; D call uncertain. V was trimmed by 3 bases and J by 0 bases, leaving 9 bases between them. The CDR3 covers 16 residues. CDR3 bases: TGTGCCAGCAGTTTTGATTTTAACTCTGGGGCCAACGTCCTGACTTTC. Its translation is CASSFDFNSGANVLTF.

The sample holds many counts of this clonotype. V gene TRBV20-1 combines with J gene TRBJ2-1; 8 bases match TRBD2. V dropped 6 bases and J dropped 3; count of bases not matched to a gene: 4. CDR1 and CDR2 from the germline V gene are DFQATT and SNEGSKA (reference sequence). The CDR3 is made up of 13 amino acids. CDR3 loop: CSARTSRYNEQFF. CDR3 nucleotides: TGCAGTGCCCGGACTAGCCGCTACAATGAGCAGTTCTTC.

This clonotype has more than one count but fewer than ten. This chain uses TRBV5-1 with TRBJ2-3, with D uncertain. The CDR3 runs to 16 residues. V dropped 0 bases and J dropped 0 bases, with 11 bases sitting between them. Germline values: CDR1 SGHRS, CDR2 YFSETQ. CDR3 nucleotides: TGCGCCAGCAGCTTGGGGTGGAAGTCTAGCACAGATACGCAGTATTTT. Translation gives CASSLGWKSSTDTQYF.

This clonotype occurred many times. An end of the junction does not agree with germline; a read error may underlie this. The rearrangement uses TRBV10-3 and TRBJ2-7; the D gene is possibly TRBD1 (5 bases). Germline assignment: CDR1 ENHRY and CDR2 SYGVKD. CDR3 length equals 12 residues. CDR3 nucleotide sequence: TGTGCCATCAGTGGGGGCCAATACGCGCAGTACTTC. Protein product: CAISGGQYAQYF.

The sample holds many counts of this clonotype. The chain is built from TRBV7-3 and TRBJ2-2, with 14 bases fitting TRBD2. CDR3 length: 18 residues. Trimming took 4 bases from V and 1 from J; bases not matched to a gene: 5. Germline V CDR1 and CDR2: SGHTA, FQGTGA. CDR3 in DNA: TGTGCCAGCAGCTCCGGGACTAGCGGGGGAATGAACACCGGGGAGCTGTTTTTT. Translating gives CASSSGTSGGMNTGELFF.

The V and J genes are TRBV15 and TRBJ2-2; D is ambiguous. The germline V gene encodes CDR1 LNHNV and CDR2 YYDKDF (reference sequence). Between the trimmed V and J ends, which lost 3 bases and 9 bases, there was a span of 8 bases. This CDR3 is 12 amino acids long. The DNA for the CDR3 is TGTGCCACCAGCAGCGACCACAGGGAGCTGTTTTTT. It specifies CATSSDHRELFF.

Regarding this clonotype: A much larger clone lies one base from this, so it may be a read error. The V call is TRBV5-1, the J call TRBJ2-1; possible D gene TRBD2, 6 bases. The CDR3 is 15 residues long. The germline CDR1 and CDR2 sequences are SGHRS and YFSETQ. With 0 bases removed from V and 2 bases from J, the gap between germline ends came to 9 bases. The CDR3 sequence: CASSLEAGTYNEQFF. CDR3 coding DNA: TGCGCCAGCAGCTTGGAAGCGGGTACCTACAATGAGCAGTTCTTC.

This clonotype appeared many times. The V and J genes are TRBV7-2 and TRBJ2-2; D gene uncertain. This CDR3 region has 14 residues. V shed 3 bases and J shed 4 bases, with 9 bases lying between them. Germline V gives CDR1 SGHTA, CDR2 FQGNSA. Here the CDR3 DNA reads TGTGCCAGCAGCTTTACCTGGGGCACCGGGGAGCTGTTTTTT. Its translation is CASSFTWGTGELFF.

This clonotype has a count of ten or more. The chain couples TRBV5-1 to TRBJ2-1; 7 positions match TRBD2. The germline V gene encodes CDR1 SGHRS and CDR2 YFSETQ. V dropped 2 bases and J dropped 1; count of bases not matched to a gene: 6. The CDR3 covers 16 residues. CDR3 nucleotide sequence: TGCGCCAGCAGCTTATGGGGGGAGGGATCCTACAATGAGCAGTTCTTC. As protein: CASSLWGEGSYNEQFF. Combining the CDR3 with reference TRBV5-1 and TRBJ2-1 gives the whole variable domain KAGVTQTPRYLIKTRGQQVTLSCSPISGHRSVSWYQQTPGQGLQFLFEYFSETQRNKGNFPGRFSGRQFSNSRSEMNVSTLELGDSALYLCASSLWGEGSYNEQFFGPGTRLTVL.

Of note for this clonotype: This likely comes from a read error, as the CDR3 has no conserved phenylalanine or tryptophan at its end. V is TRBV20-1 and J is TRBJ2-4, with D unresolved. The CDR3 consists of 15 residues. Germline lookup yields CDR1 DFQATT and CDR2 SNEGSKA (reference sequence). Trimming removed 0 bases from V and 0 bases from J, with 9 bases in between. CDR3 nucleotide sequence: TGCAGTGCTAGAGATGACGGAAGAGCCAAAAACATTCAGTACTAC. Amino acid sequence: CSARDDGRAKNIQYY.

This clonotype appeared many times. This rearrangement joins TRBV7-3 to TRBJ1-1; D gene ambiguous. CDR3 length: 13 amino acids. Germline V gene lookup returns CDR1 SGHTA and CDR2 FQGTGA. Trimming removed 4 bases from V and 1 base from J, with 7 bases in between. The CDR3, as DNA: TGTGCCAGCAGCTCCGGTAGGAACACTGAAGCTTTCTTT. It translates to CASSSGRNTEAFF.

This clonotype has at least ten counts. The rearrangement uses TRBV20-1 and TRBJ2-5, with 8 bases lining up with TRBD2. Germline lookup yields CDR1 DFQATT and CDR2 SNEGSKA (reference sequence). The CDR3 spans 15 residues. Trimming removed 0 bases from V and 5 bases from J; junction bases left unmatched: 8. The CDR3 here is CSARDPGGGSETQYF. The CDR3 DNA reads TGCAGTGCTAGAGATCCGGGGGGGGGCTCGGAGACCCAGTACTTC.

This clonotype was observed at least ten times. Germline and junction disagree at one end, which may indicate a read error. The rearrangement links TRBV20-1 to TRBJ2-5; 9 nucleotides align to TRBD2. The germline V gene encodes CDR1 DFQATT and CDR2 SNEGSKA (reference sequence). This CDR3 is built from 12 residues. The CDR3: CSRGGADETQYF. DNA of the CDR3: TGTTCGCGGGGGGGGGCGGATGAGACCCAGTACTTC.

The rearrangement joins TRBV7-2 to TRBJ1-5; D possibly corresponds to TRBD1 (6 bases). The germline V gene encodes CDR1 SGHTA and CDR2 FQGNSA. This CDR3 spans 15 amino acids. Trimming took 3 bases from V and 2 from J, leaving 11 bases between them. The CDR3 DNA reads TGTGCCAGCAGCTTTGGGGGCAGGGGCAATCAGCCCCAGCATTTT. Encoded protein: CASSFGGRGNQPQHF.